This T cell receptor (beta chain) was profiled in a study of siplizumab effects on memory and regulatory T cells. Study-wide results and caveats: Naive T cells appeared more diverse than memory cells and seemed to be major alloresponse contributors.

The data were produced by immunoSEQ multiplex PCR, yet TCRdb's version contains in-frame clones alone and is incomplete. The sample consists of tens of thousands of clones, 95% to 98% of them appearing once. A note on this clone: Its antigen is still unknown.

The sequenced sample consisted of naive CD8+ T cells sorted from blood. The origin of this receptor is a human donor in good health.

The CDR3 bases are TGTGCCAGCAGCGTAGGGGCCTACAATGAGCAGTTCTTC. This encodes CASSVGAYNEQFF. The rearrangement uses TRBV9 and TRBJ2-1; D not certain. Trimming took 0 bases from V and 2 from J, leaving 3 bases between them. CDR1 is SGDLS and CDR2 is YYNGEE in the germline V gene. CDR3 length: 13 residues.